This TCR beta chain was captured by sequencing in a study of blood T cell repertoires in COVID-19. Study-wide context: T cells, B-cell-depleted T cells, or PBMCs provided the cDNA or gDNA that served as material.

Profiling relied on immunoSEQ multiplex PCR, and the TCRdb table lists in-frame clones only, not all of them. The data show roughly 100,000 clones, roughly four fifths seen once. V lost 6 bases to trimming and J lost 1 base, with 16 bases between them. CDR3 size: 17 residues. CDR1 LNHDA and CDR2 SQIVND come from the germline V gene (reference sequence). The V and J genes are TRBV19 and TRBJ2-6, with a possible D match to TRBD1 (6 bases). The receptor was isolated from a woman between 65 and 79 years old with acute or convalescent COVID-19. Material: peripheral blood. The CDR3, as DNA: TGTGCCAGTAGATGGGGGCCTCAGGGATCTGGGGCCAACGTCCTGACTTTC. Translation gives CASRWGPQGSGANVLTF.